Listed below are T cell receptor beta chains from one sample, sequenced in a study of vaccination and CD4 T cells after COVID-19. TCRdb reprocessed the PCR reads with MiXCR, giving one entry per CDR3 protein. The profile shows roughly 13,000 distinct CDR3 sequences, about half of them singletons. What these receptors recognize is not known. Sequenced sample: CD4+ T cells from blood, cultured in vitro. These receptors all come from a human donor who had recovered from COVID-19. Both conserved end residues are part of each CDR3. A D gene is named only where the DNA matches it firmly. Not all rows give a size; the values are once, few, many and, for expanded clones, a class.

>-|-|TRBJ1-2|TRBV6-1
CASSEGRGYGYTF
TGTGCCAGCAGCGAGGGCAGGGGTTATGGCTACACCTTC
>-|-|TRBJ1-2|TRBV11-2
CASSLTAQGNGYTF
TGTGCCAGCAGCTTAACTGCACAGGGAAATGGCTACACCTTC
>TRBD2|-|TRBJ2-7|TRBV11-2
CASSSGSSYEQYF
TGTGCCAGCAGTAGCGGGAGCTCCTACGAGCAGTACTTC
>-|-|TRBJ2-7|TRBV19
CASSIKGTLSSYEQYF
TGTGCCAGTAGTATAAAAGGGACATTGAGCTCCTACGAGCAGTACTTC
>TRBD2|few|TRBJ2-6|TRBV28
CASSSWSRGAGANVLTF
TGTGCCAGCAGTTCGTGGTCGCGGGGGGCTGGGGCCAACGTCCTGACTTTC
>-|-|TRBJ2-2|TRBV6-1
CASSGTVRGELFF
TGTGCCAGCAGTGGGACAGTACGGGGGGAGCTGTTTTTT
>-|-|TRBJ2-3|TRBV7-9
CASSPTRGADTQYF
TGTGCCAGCAGCCCAACACGAGGGGCAGATACGCAGTATTTT
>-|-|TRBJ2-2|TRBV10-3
CAISADGTPNTGELFF
TGTGCCATCAGCGCGGACGGGACTCCTAACACCGGGGAGCTGTTTTTT
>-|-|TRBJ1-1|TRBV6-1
CASSIIGWGGAFF
TGTGCCAGCAGTATTATTGGGTGGGGGGGAGCTTTCTTT
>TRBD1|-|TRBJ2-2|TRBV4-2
CASGDSSNTGELFF
TGTGCCAGCGGGGACAGTTCGAACACCGGGGAGCTGTTTTTT
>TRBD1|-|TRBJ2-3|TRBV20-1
CSARGQGATFGTQYF
TGCAGTGCTAGAGGACAGGGGGCGACGTTCGGTACGCAGTATTTT